Listed below are T cell receptor beta chains from one sample, sequenced in a study of blood T cell repertoires in COVID-19. Clones were sequenced by immunoSEQ multiplex PCR, and TCRdb holds only the in-frame ones, with some missing. Among roughly 310,000 clones listed, about 88% were seen once. Sequenced material: PBMCs or T cells enriched from blood (not recorded which). The receptors were gathered from a man aged 55 to 70 who had recovered from COVID-19. Each CDR3 is given with its conserved first and last residue.

j_call v_call cdr3_aa
TRBJ1-1 TRBV9 CASSSRAGNTEAFF
TRBJ1-1 TRBV11-2 CASSLQGNTEAFF
TRBJ1-1 TRBV12-3/TRBV12-4 CASLLTGGLAFF
TRBJ2-7 TRBV6-5 CASRASGQGFYEQYF
TRBJ1-4 TRBV19 CASSITGSEKLFF
TRBJ1-3 TRBV30 CAWRPIRDTIYF
TRBJ2-5 TRBV9 CASSVGASGGQETQYF
TRBJ2-1 TRBV12-3/TRBV12-4 CASSLYNEQFF
TRBJ2-7 TRBV7-8 CASSPPGQGYEQYF
TRBJ2-3 TRBV6-1 CASSEAAGVDTQYF
TRBJ2-7 TRBV25-1 CAQRLAGTYEQYF